The 27 T cell receptor beta chains reported below all come from one sample, sequenced in a study of T-cell reconstitution after alpha-beta-depleted transplantation in children (dated by TCRdb to the mid-2010s). The library was built by means of PCR. Reads for this sample came from an Illumina HiSeq 2500. TCR library preparation used molecular barcoding, with unique molecular identifiers applied to normalize quantification of the TCRbeta repertoire. TCRdb reprocessing: public reads trimmed at Q25 with fastp, clones called with MiXCR, in-frame beta chains kept. Rows are combined by CDR3 protein, so each entry shows the most common genes and DNA. This sample has fewer than 550,000 distinct CDR3 sequences in its table, and over 9.5% of those were observed once. Roughly 15% of the sample lies in the top ten. What this sample's treatment or condition label stands for: allogeneic hematopoietic cell transplantation with graft depleted of TCRalphabeta T cells and CD19 B cells.

This material consisted of PBMCs, mostly from graft donor cells, taken 180 days after TCRalphabeta/CD19-depleted stem cell transplant. The source is a female patient aged 2-10 years who had a stem cell transplant for aplastic anemia, so the T cells may come from the graft donor.

This clonotype was seen repeatedly, ten times or more. This chain connects TRBV11-3 to TRBJ1-2; D gene ambiguous. The CDR3 extends over 14 amino acids. CDR1 is SGHNT and CDR2 is YENEEA in the germline V gene. The V end lost 1 base, the J end lost 3 bases, and 9 bases lay between the germline ends. The CDR3 reads CASSLGTAYYGYTF. For the CDR3, the DNA is TGTGCCAGCAGCTTAGGGACCGCTTACTATGGCTACACCTTC. The complete variable domain, with remaining parts taken from reference TRBV11-3 and TRBJ1-2, reads EAGVVQSPRYKIIEKKQPVAFWCNPISGHNTLYWYLQNLGQGPELLIRYENEEAVDDSQLPKDRFSAERLKGVDSTLKIQPAELGDSAVYLCASSLGTAYYGYTFGSGTRLTVV.

This clonotype was detected ten times or more. The V gene is TRBV20-1, the J gene TRBJ2-1, with 11 positions matching TRBD1. This CDR3 comprises 15 residues. V shed 5 bases, J shed 7 bases, and the junction held 10 bases outside the gene matches. Germline CDR1 and CDR2: DFQATT and SNEGSKA (reference sequence). This CDR3 is CSARRGTGGRNEQFF. CDR3 DNA: TGCAGTGCTCGCCGGGGGACAGGGGGTAGGAATGAGCAGTTCTTC.

The V and J genes are TRBV6-5 and TRBJ1-2, with a tentative D call TRBD1 (5 bases). Germline CDR1 is MNHEY and CDR2 is SVGAGI. CDR3 length: 14 amino acids. The ends were cut back, 4 bases at V and 2 bases at J, with 11 bases in the middle. The CDR3 loop reads CASSSFQGNYGYTF. The CDR3 DNA follows: TGTGCCAGCAGTTCGTTTCAGGGAAACTATGGCTACACCTTC.

The CDR3 sequence is CASSQPRLAGASGEQYV. CDR3 sequence (DNA): TGTGCCAGCAGCCAGCCCCGACTAGCGGGAGCTTCGGGCGAGCAGTACGTC. The V gene is TRBV6-2 or TRBV6-3, the J gene TRBJ2-7; 12 positions match TRBD2. The germline V gene has CDR1 MNHEY and CDR2 SVGEGT. The CDR3 is made up of 17 amino acids. V shed 6 bases and J 6 bases; nucleotides not matched to a gene: 15.

In this sample, this clonotype turned up a few times. CDR3 amino acids: CASSLGLVGEAQYF. CDR3 nucleotide sequence: TGCGCCAGCAGCTTGGGATTGGTCGGAGAGGCGCAGTATTTT. The chain couples TRBV5-1 to TRBJ2-3; no definite D call. CDR3 length equals 14 residues. The germline gives CDR1 SGHRS, CDR2 YFSETQ. Deletions cut 0 bases from V and 10 bases from J, with 15 bases between. Full variable domain (remainder filled in from reference TRBV5-1 and TRBJ2-3): KAGVTQTPRYLIKTRGQQVTLSCSPISGHRSVSWYQQTPGQGLQFLFEYFSETQRNKGNFPGRFSGRQFSNSRSEMNVSTLELGDSALYLCASSLGLVGEAQYFGPGTRLTVL.

This chain links TRBV9 with TRBJ2-7; D could derive from TRBD1 or TRBD2 (7 bases each). CDR3 length: 17 amino acids. CDR1 and CDR2 (germline): SGDLS, YYNGEE. V lost 1 base, J lost 2 bases, and 19 bases lay in between. The CDR3, as DNA: TGTGCCAGCAGCGTAAGGGGGCGGGAGTCTAGGGCCTACGAGCAGTACGTC. Its translation: CASSVRGRESRAYEQYV.

This chain links TRBV5-1 with TRBJ2-7; the match to TRBD2 covers 8 bases. In germline, CDR1 is SGHRS, CDR2 YFSETQ. The CDR3 length is 14 residues. Unmatched junction bases numbered 1, after V lost 2 bases and J lost 0 bases. The CDR3 loop is CASSFGGASYEQYV. CDR3 sequence (DNA): TGCGCCAGCAGCTTCGGGGGGGCCTCCTACGAGCAGTACGTC.

This clonotype was seen a few times. Here the CDR3 DNA reads TGCGCCAGCAGCCGTACCGGGACTACTTCCTACAATGAGCAGTTCTTC. Its protein product is CASSRTGTTSYNEQFF. The gene calls are TRBV4-3 and TRBJ2-1; 7 bases are shared with TRBD2. The V and J ends lost 4 bases and 1 base, in that order; junction bases with no gene match: 7. Germline CDR1 is LGHNA and CDR2 is YSLEER. The CDR3 runs 16 residues.

The table lists this clonotype with a few counts. V is TRBV7-2 and J is TRBJ1-2; no clear D. This CDR3 is built from 11 residues. CDR1 and CDR2 from the germline V gene are SGHTA and FQGNSA. Trimming took off 6 bases at V and 4 bases at J, with 6 bases between the two ends. CDR3 sequence reads: CASRSTYGYTF. For the CDR3, the DNA is TGTGCCAGCAGATCAACCTATGGCTACACCTTC.

This chain joins TRBV3-1 and TRBJ1-1, with D perhaps TRBD1 (5 bases). V was pared by 1 base and J by 4 bases, with 13 bases between. CDR1 is LGHDT and CDR2 is YNNKEL in the germline V gene (reference sequence). CDR3 size: 15 residues. The CDR3, as DNA: TGTGCCAGCAGCCAAGGGGCTGGGGCTGGCACTGAAGCTTTCTTT. Translating gives CASSQGAGAGTEAFF.

Details on this clonotype: A read error may be the cause here, since a much bigger clone is one base away. The CDR3 nucleotides are TGTTCCAGCAGCGTTTCGGGGATTGGCACCGGGGAGCTGTTTTTT. It codes for CSSSVSGIGTGELFF. The chain carries TRBV9 and TRBJ2-2; TRBD2 might be the D (5 bases). The CDR3 is made up of 15 amino acids. Per germline, CDR1 SGDLS and CDR2 YYNGEE.

This clonotype has at least ten counts. The V and J genes are TRBV6-2 or TRBV6-3 and TRBJ2-1; D might be TRBD2 (5 bases). Trimming took 2 bases from V and 8 from J, leaving 7 bases between them. The germline CDR1 and CDR2 sequences are MNHEY and SVGEGT. This CDR3 has 12 amino acids. The CDR3 here is CASSYSGHEQFF. For the CDR3, the DNA is TGTGCCAGCAGTTACAGCGGCCATGAGCAGTTCTTC.

There are a few counts of this clonotype. This chain links TRBV28 with TRBJ2-5; 7 nucleotides agree with TRBD2. V dropped 5 bases and J dropped 1; count of bases not matched to a gene: 13. Germline-derived CDR1 and CDR2 are MDHEN and SYDVKM. The CDR3 totals 17 residues. Written as DNA, the CDR3 is TGTGCCAGCAGTCTGAGTCGCGGGCGGGAGCTCCAAGAGACCCAGTACTTC. Amino acid sequence: CASSLSRGRELQETQYF. Full variable domain (outside the CDR3, taken from reference TRBV28 and TRBJ2-5): DVKVTQSSRYLVKRTGEKVFLECVQDMDHENMFWYRQDPGLGLRLIYFSYDVKMKEKGDIPEGYSVSREKKERFSLILESASTNQTSMYLCASSLSRGRELQETQYFGPGTRLLVL.

This chain's CDR3 is CASSTGTGEETQYF. The CDR3 coding sequence is TGCGCCAGCAGCACTGGGACAGGGGAAGAGACCCAGTACTTC. J is TRBJ2-5 and V is TRBV5-1, with 10 bases fitting TRBD1. CDR3 length: 14 residues. Germline V gene lookup returns CDR1 SGHRS and CDR2 YFSETQ. Germline trimming cut 4 bases from V and 3 bases from J; bases unmatched to any gene: 3.

There are many counts of this clonotype. The chain links TRBV5-1 to TRBJ2-3; the D is unclear. Trimming removed 4 bases at V and 2 bases at J, with 20 bases between. The CDR3 has 17 amino acids. In germline, CDR1 is SGHRS, CDR2 YFSETQ. For the CDR3, the DNA is TGCGCCAGCAGCCCCTTAGGACGGATCACGGCCACAGATACGCAGTATTTT. Translation gives CASSPLGRITATDTQYF.

This clonotype has more than one count but fewer than ten. This sequence joins TRBV28 and TRBJ2-3; TRBD1 agrees at 9 bases. The V gene's germline CDR1 is MDHEN and CDR2 SYDVKM. The V and J ends lost 7 bases and 7 bases, in that order; junction bases with no gene match: 12. The CDR3 has 15 amino acids. The CDR3 region has the DNA TGTGCCAGCACCCTTAGGACAGGGGTCTCATATACGCAGTATTTT. It translates to CASTLRTGVSYTQYF. The full variable domain, completed using reference TRBV28 and TRBJ2-3, is DVKVTQSSRYLVKRTGEKVFLECVQDMDHENMFWYRQDPGLGLRLIYFSYDVKMKEKGDIPEGYSVSREKKERFSLILESASTNQTSMYLCASTLRTGVSYTQYFGPGTRLTVL.

This clonotype was seen a handful of times. In DNA form, the CDR3 reads TGTGCCAGCAGCTTAGGTAGCGCCATTTCCTACGAGCAGTACGTC. Its protein product is CASSLGSAISYEQYV. The V and J genes are TRBV11-2 and TRBJ2-7; the D gene is possibly TRBD2 (5 bases). V lost 1 base, J lost 1 base, and 11 bases lay in between. Germline V CDR1 and CDR2: SGHAT, FQNNGV. This CDR3 has 15 amino acids.

This clonotype was seen at least ten times. The J gene is TRBJ2-1, the V gene TRBV6-5; D may be TRBD2 (5 bases). The germline V gene has CDR1 MNHEY and CDR2 SVGAGI. V was cut by 3 bases and J by 6 bases, with 18 bases left in between. This CDR3 is built from 16 residues. The chain's CDR3 is CASSYGSGRVFNEQFF. CDR3 coding DNA: TGTGCCAGCAGTTATGGTTCGGGAAGGGTTTTCAATGAGCAGTTCTTC.

The sample holds many counts of this clonotype. V and J are TRBV20-1 and TRBJ2-7, with TRBD2 identical over 8 bases. The CDR3 is 14 amino acids. The germline V gene has CDR1 DFQATT and CDR2 SNEGSKA (reference sequence). V lost 3 bases to trimming and J lost 0 bases; unmatched junction nucleotides: 4. The chain's CDR3 is CSASLAGSSYEQYF. The CDR3 nucleotides read TGCAGTGCTAGTTTAGCGGGAAGCTCCTACGAGCAGTACTTC.

This clonotype was observed at least ten times. The chain has TRBV20-1 and TRBJ2-3; D is undetermined. Germline V gene data show CDR1 as DFQATT and CDR2 as SNEGSKA (reference sequence). The CDR3 length is 12 residues. V was clipped by 4 bases and J by 1 base, with 6 bases between them. CDR3 sequence reads: CSATEGTDTQYF. The CDR3 DNA is TGCAGTGCTACTGAAGGCACAGATACGCAGTATTTT.

This clonotype occurred a few times. V is TRBV29-1 and J is TRBJ2-1, with D possibly TRBD2 on 6 matching bases. The CDR3 contains 14 residues. V was pared by 7 bases and J by 0 bases, with 13 bases between. Germline V gene data show CDR1 as SQVTM and CDR2 as ANQGSEA. This CDR3 reads CSGIFGSSYNEQFF. In DNA, the CDR3 is TGCAGCGGGATCTTCGGGAGCTCCTACAATGAGCAGTTCTTC.

A few counts support this clonotype. This chain links TRBV5-1 with TRBJ2-5; tentative D call: TRBD2 (5 bases). The CDR3 totals 18 residues. V was trimmed by 3 bases and J by 0 bases, leaving 21 bases between them. Per the germline V gene, CDR1 is SGHRS and CDR2 is YFSETQ. The CDR3 here is CASSSRSDWGAYQETQYF. CDR3 nucleotides: TGCGCCAGCAGCTCACGGTCTGATTGGGGAGCTTACCAAGAGACCCAGTACTTC.

This clonotype has a count of ten or more. The chain employs TRBV5-1 and TRBJ1-1, with 8 bases that match TRBD1. Trimming took 4 bases from V and 5 from J; bases not matched to a gene: 7. Germline loops: CDR1 SGHRS, CDR2 YFSETQ. The CDR3 sequence is 14 residues long. CDR3 region: CASSTSGGRTEAFF. The CDR3 DNA reads as TGCGCCAGCAGCACTTCAGGGGGCCGGACTGAAGCTTTCTTT.

This clonotype appeared a few times. This chain uses TRBV27 with TRBJ2-7; TRBD1 matches at 9 bases. The CDR3 loop spans 15 amino acids. J gave up 4 bases and V 6 bases, and 10 bases lay outside the gene matches. Looked up from germline, CDR1 is MNHEY and CDR2 is SMNVEV (reference sequence). CDR3 sequence (DNA): TGTGCCAGCAGATCTGCCGGGACAGGGCATTACGAGCAGTACGTC. It codes for CASRSAGTGHYEQYV.

This clonotype was detected a few times. The chain couples TRBV7-8 to TRBJ2-7, with 8 bases aligning to TRBD1. The germline V gene has CDR1 SGHVS and CDR2 FQNEAQ. V gave up 3 bases and J gave up 0 bases; unmatched junction bases: 4. The CDR3 spans 15 residues. The CDR3 bases are TGTGCCAGCAGCTTGGGACAGGCGAACTCCTACGAGCAGTACTTC. This gives the protein CASSLGQANSYEQYF.

This clonotype was detected only a few times. This chain connects TRBV5-6 to TRBJ1-1, with D hard to call. Germline V gene sequence: CDR1 SGHDT, CDR2 YYEEEE. CDR3 length: 15 residues. The V gene lost 0 bases and the J gene lost 4 bases, with 13 bases spanning the gap. The CDR3 DNA sequence: TGTGCCAGCAGCTTGGACGCCAGAGGGAGCACTGAAGCTTTCTTT. Residues: CASSLDARGSTEAFF.

The chain uses TRBV12-3 or TRBV12-4 and TRBJ2-3, with D hard to call. V lost 5 bases and J lost 0, with 15 bases in between. The CDR3 extends over 16 amino acids. For the CDR3, the DNA is TGTGCCAGCAGTCCCGGCGCTAATCCTAGCACAGATACGCAGTATTTT. It specifies CASSPGANPSTDTQYF.